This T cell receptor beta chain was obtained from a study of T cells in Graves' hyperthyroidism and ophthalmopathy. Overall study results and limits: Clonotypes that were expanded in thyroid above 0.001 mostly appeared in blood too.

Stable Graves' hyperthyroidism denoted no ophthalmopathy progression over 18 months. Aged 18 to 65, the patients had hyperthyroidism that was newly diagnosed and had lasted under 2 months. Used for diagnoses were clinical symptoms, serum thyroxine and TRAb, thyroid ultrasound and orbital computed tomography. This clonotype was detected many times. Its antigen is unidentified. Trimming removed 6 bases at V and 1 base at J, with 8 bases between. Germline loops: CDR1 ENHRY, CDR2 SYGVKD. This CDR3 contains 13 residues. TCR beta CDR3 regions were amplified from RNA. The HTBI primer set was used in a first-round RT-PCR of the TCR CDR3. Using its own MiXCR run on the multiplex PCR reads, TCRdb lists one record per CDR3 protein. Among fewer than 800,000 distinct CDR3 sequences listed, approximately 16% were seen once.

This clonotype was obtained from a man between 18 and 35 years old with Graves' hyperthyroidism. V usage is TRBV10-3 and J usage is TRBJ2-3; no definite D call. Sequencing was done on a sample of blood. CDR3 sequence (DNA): TGTGCCATCAGCGTCGGTGGCACAGATACGCAGTATTTT. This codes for CAISVGGTDTQYF.